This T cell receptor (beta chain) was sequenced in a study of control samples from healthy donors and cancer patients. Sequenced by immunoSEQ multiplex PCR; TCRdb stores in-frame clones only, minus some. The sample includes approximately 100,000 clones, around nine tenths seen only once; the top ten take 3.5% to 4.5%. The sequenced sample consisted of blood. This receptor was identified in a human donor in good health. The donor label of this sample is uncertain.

CDR3 in DNA: TGTGCCACCAGAAGACAGGCGAACACTGAAGCTTTCTTT. Protein product: CATRRQANTEAFF. The V and J genes are TRBV24-1 and TRBJ1-1; TRBD1 might be the D (6 bases). Trimming left V 7 bases short and J 1 base short, with 9 bases between. Germline CDR1 and CDR2: KGHDR and SFDVKD. The CDR3 is 13 amino acids.